This T cell receptor (beta chain) is drawn from a study of vaccination and CD4 T cells after COVID-19. Study in general: A median of 72 days (range 14 to 241) separated dose two from the taking of post-vaccine samples. Control cultures were given a CEFX pool, an HIV-1 Nef pool, or no peptide.

This CDR3 comprises 15 residues. CDR1 and CDR2 (germline): MNHNS, SASEGT. Trimming left V 6 bases short and J 2 bases short, with 16 bases between. This clonotype has more than one count but fewer than ten. Antigen specificity is unknown. This sample's treatment: approximately nine-day PBMC culture with coronavirus spike peptide pools or control peptides (ViraFEST assay). ViraFEST enlarged antigen-specific T cell populations with peptide pools and afterwards sequenced TCRs. Sequence data for DNA of cultured CD4+ T cells were generated by the Oncomine TCR Beta short-read assay. The template was genomic DNA from cultured CD4+ T cells. TCRdb processed the PCR reads anew with MiXCR; each CDR3 protein has one entry. The sample carries approximately 21,000 distinct CDR3 sequences, roughly half recorded once.

The TCR comes from a human donor who had recovered from COVID-19. The sample was CD4+ T cells from blood, cultured in vitro. This rearrangement joins TRBV6-1 to TRBJ1-2, with D perhaps TRBD1 (6 bases). The DNA for the CDR3 is TGTGCCAGCAGAGCCTTTCAACAGGGCAACTATGGCTACACCTTC. Its protein is CASRAFQQGNYGYTF.